This T cell receptor (beta chain) is from a study of blood T cell repertoires in COVID-19. The overall study: In each case, the material was cDNA or gDNA derived from T cells, B-cell-depleted T cells, or PBMCs.

In terms of age and location, participants ranged from about 18 to 95 years and lived in roughly 22 US areas. Authors' data handling: Quantification of nucleated cells was approximated via reference gene primer amplification. Assay: immunoSEQ multiplex PCR; the TCRdb copy retains only in-frame clones and omits some. V, J and clone size derive from that table, while D and trimming were established from the DNA sequence. The table shows about 220,000 clones, with roughly 89% occurring only once. Between the trimmed V and J ends, which lost 6 bases and 5 bases, there was a span of 14 bases. Germline V gene lookup returns CDR1 KGHSH and CDR2 LQKENI. The CDR3 sequence is 14 residues long.

The sequence came from a woman between 40 and 50 years old with acute COVID-19. The sample taken for sequencing was PBMCs or T cells enriched from blood (not recorded which). V is TRBV18 and J is TRBJ1-5, with TRBD1 as a possible D gene (5 bases). This CDR3 reads CASSPGLGDQPQHF. The CDR3 region has the DNA TGTGCCAGCTCTCCAGGGTTAGGGGATCAGCCCCAGCATTTT.